What follows is one TCR beta chain and its context. Its antigen is unknown. Per-base quality was not reported, and no clone a single base away is much larger than it. Here V drops 5 bases and J drops 1 base, and the junction holds 3 bases not matched to any gene. The germline V gene yields SGHRS for CDR1 and YFSETQ for CDR2. The CDR3 holds 13 amino acids from the cysteine to the phenylalanine. CDR3 DNA only is kept here, 39 bases in frame from base 1. Receptors were amplified or captured by the immunoSEQ multiplex PCR assay. The source is immuneACCESS, and TCRdb retained only in-frame sequences with V and J called. Part of the clones is not carried over; for the studies checked, unresolved V genes explain less than half of this, and the remainder is unexplained. The sample data list tens of thousands of clones, and roughly 95% of these were observed just once. 1.1% of the sample goes to the ten largest clones.

The sample originates from a study of T cell changes during pregnancy in multiple sclerosis (dated by TCRdb to the late 2010s). Regarding the complete study: The study looked at changes in the T cell repertoire across pregnancy in women with multiple sclerosis.

The sample consisted of peripheral blood, taken in the second trimester of pregnancy. The TCR originated in a female donor with multiple sclerosis, enrolled in a pregnancy study. The V gene is TRBV5-1 and the J gene is TRBJ2-7; TRBD1 agrees with 7 junctional bases. The CDR3 sequence is CASRTGQSYEQYF. The nucleotides are TGCGCCAGCAGGACGGGACAGTCCTACGAGCAGTACTTC.